These 28 T cell receptor beta chains came from one sample sequenced in a study of human versus mouse CDR3 diversity and MHC coevolution. The method was immunoSEQ multiplex PCR; TCRdb's version includes in-frame clones alone and lacks a portion of them. The sample has tens of thousands of clones, around 94% seen once. The sequencing sample was made of naive CD4+ T cells from blood. Noted subset: CD45RO-negative CD62L-positive naive CD4 T cells. These receptors all come from a person aged 55 to 69 in good health.

J is TRBJ2-3 and V is TRBV2; possibly TRBD1 for D (5 bases). This CDR3 region has 12 residues. V was pared by 9 bases and J by 2 bases, with 9 bases between. Germline assignment: CDR1 SNHLY and CDR2 FYNNEI. CDR3 region: CARGQDTDTQYF. CDR3 DNA sequence: TGTGCCAGGGGGCAGGACACAGATACGCAGTATTTT.

V is TRBV2 and J is TRBJ2-2; D may be TRBD2 (5 bases). The CDR3 totals 13 residues. Germline values: CDR1 SNHLY, CDR2 FYNNEI. V lost 4 bases and J 2 bases, leaving 5 bases between the germline ends. The CDR3 reads CASSGLNTGELFF. For the CDR3, the DNA is TGTGCCAGCAGTGGACTAAACACCGGGGAGCTGTTTTTT.

This rearrangement joins TRBV6-5 to TRBJ1-2; D is undetermined. V dropped 2 bases and J dropped 8 bases, with 15 bases sitting between them. CDR1 and CDR2 (germline): MNHEY, SVGAGI. The length of the CDR3 is 14 residues. CDR3 sequence reads: CASSYKPAGGGYTF. CDR3 coding DNA: TGTGCCAGCAGTTACAAACCTGCAGGAGGCGGCTACACCTTC.

V is TRBV2 and J is TRBJ1-6; D ambiguous. This CDR3 comprises 13 residues. Trimming stripped 5 bases from V and 6 bases from J, with 8 bases between. Germline CDR1 SNHLY, CDR2 FYNNEI. The CDR3 bases are TGTGCCAGCAGTTTGGCAATTAATTCACCCCTCCACTTT. This encodes CASSLAINSPLHF.

The J gene is TRBJ2-1, the V gene TRBV18, with 13 bases aligning to TRBD2. The germline gives CDR1 KGHSH, CDR2 LQKENI. The CDR3 extends over 16 amino acids. After removal of 4 bases from V and 6 bases from J, the junction contained 6 bases not matched to a gene. The CDR3 here is CASSRQTSGRTNEQFF. DNA for the CDR3: TGTGCCAGCTCACGTCAGACTAGCGGGAGGACCAATGAGCAGTTCTTC.

The chain is built from TRBV5-1 and TRBJ2-5; perhaps TRBD2 as D (5 bases). Trimming stripped 4 bases from V and 2 bases from J, with 12 bases between. The CDR3 sequence is 14 residues long. The germline gives CDR1 SGHRS, CDR2 YFSETQ. In nucleotides, the CDR3 is TGCGCCAGCAGCCCCCTGCCGGGACAAGAGACCCAGTACTTC. Translated, it gives CASSPLPGQETQYF. The full variable domain, rest sourced from reference TRBV5-1 and TRBJ2-5, is KAGVTQTPRYLIKTRGQQVTLSCSPISGHRSVSWYQQTPGQGLQFLFEYFSETQRNKGNFPGRFSGRQFSNSRSEMNVSTLELGDSALYLCASSPLPGQETQYFGPGTRLLVL.

The chain combines TRBV19 with TRBJ2-7, with 12 bases lining up with TRBD2. This CDR3 has 15 residues. V dropped 3 bases and J dropped 8; count of bases not matched to a gene: 8. Germline V lookup: CDR1 LNHDA, CDR2 SQIVND (reference sequence). CDR3 loop: CASSIKRTSGEKQYF. Written as DNA, the CDR3 is TGTGCCAGTAGTATCAAGCGGACTAGCGGGGAAAAGCAGTACTTC.

This clone was seen a handful of times. The chain is built from TRBV7-9 and TRBJ1-3; 9 positions match TRBD1. This CDR3 contains 13 residues. With V trimmed by 1 base and J by 8 bases, 0 bases remained unmatched. CDR1 is SEHNR, CDR2 FQNEAQ, per germline (reference sequence). The CDR3: CASSLGTGDTIYF. The DNA of the CDR3 is TGTGCCAGCAGCTTAGGGACAGGGGACACCATATATTTT. Variable domain in full (rest from reference TRBV7-9 and TRBJ1-3): DTGVSQNPRHKITKRGQNVTFRCDPISEHNRLYWYRQTLGQGPEFLTYFQNEAQLEKSRLLSDRFSAERPKGSFSTLEIQRTEQGDSAMYLCASSLGTGDTIYFGEGSWLTVV.

This chain joins TRBV7-8 and TRBJ1-2, with 12 bases aligning to TRBD1. This CDR3 comprises 16 residues. Germline V gives CDR1 SGHVS, CDR2 FQNEAQ. V was clipped by 1 base and J by 4 bases; unmatched bases: 4. The CDR3 nucleotides read TGTGCCAGCAGCTTAGAGGGACAGGGGGCAAGCTATGGCTACACCTTC. Translated, it gives CASSLEGQGASYGYTF. Using reference TRBV7-8 and TRBJ1-2 for the parts outside the CDR3, the full variable domain is GAGVSQSPRYKVAKRGQDVALRCDPISGHVSLFWYQQALGQGPEFLTYFQNEAQLDKSGLPSDRFFAERPEGSVSTLKIQRTQQEDSAVYLCASSLEGQGASYGYTFGSGTRLTVV.

The gene calls are TRBV27 and TRBJ1-2; 7 positions match TRBD1. The ends lost 5 bases at V and 7 bases at J; junction bases unmatched: 4. The CDR3 totals 12 residues. Germline loops: CDR1 MNHEY, CDR2 SMNVEV (reference sequence). In nucleotides, the CDR3 is TGTGCCAGCAGTAACGCAGGGGGTGGCTACACCTTC. Its translation is CASSNAGGGYTF.

This rearrangement joins TRBV6-5 to TRBJ1-1; maybe TRBD1 (5 bases). Germline loops: CDR1 MNHEY, CDR2 SVGAGI. V lost 2 bases and J 1 base, leaving 11 bases between the germline ends. The CDR3 length is 15 residues. The CDR3 spells CASSYVPGENTEAFF. Written as DNA, the CDR3 is TGTGCCAGCAGTTACGTTCCGGGGGAGAACACTGAAGCTTTCTTT.

CDR3: CASSLGLADTGELFF. CDR3 bases: TGCGCCAGCAGCCTAGGACTAGCGGACACCGGGGAGCTGTTTTTT. The V call is TRBV5-1, the J call TRBJ2-2, with 10 bases identical to TRBD2. Germline V gene lookup returns CDR1 SGHRS and CDR2 YFSETQ. Trimming removed 4 bases from V and 3 bases from J; junction bases left unmatched: 3. The CDR3 totals 15 residues.

The chain recombines TRBV7-2 with TRBJ2-7, with TRBD1 matching 10 bases. Per the germline V gene, CDR1 is SGHTA and CDR2 is FQGNSA. The CDR3 spans 13 residues. Trimming cost V 5 bases and J 5 bases; bases outside gene matches: 3. The CDR3 reads CASSRDRGDEQYF. As DNA, the CDR3 is TGTGCCAGCAGCCGGGACAGGGGCGACGAGCAGTACTTC.

The V and J genes are TRBV27 and TRBJ1-4; D not resolved. The CDR3 totals 16 residues. V lost 8 bases to trimming and J lost 0 bases, with 16 bases between them. Germline CDR1 reads MNHEY; CDR2 reads SMNVEV (reference sequence). CDR3: CASSRGSTATNEKLFF. Written as DNA, the CDR3 is TGTGCCAGCTCCCGAGGATCGACGGCAACTAATGAAAAACTGTTTTTT.

The chain recombines TRBV15 with TRBJ2-2; D possibly corresponds to TRBD1 (6 bases). Germline V gives CDR1 LNHNV, CDR2 YYDKDF (reference sequence). The CDR3 is made up of 14 amino acids. Trimming took off 3 bases at V and 1 base at J, with 6 bases between the two ends. CDR3 sequence: CATSRDRNTGELFF. The CDR3 DNA follows: TGTGCCACCAGCAGGGACAGGAACACCGGGGAGCTGTTTTTT. Together with reference TRBV15 and TRBJ2-2, the CDR3 gives the full variable domain: DAMVIQNPRYQVTQFGKPVTLSCSQTLNHNVMYWYQQKSSQAPKLLFHYYDKDFNNEADTPDNFQSRRPNTSFCFLDIRSPGLGDTAMYLCATSRDRNTGELFFGEGSRLTVL.

The chain joins TRBV5-1 to TRBJ2-4, with a tentative D call TRBD1 (6 bases). The length of the CDR3 is 19 residues. Trimming left V 4 bases short and J 0 bases short, with 23 bases between. The V gene's germline CDR1 is SGHRS and CDR2 YFSETQ. In nucleotides, the CDR3 is TGCGCCAGCAGCCCCCAGACGAGGGGGATGGGGGTAGCCAAAAACATTCAGTACTTC. Translation gives CASSPQTRGMGVAKNIQYF. Supplemented by reference TRBV5-1 and TRBJ2-4, the full variable domain reads KAGVTQTPRYLIKTRGQQVTLSCSPISGHRSVSWYQQTPGQGLQFLFEYFSETQRNKGNFPGRFSGRQFSNSRSEMNVSTLELGDSALYLCASSPQTRGMGVAKNIQYFGAGTRLSVL.

V and J are TRBV5-1 and TRBJ1-4; D ambiguous. Germline V gene data show CDR1 as SGHRS and CDR2 as YFSETQ. V was shortened by 1 base and J by 5 bases, with 15 bases between the two germline ends. This CDR3 contains 16 residues. For the CDR3, the DNA is TGCGCCAGCAGCTTGATCGGGGTCGTCGGGAATGAAAAACTGTTTTTT. This gives the protein CASSLIGVVGNEKLFF.

DNA for the CDR3: TGTGCCAGCAGCGTTGGACAGGGTTTGCAAGCTTTCTTT. Translation gives CASSVGQGLQAFF. V usage is TRBV9 and J usage is TRBJ1-1, with 8 bases matching TRBD1. Trimming removed 2 bases from V and 9 bases from J; junction bases left unmatched: 6. Per the germline V gene, CDR1 is SGDLS and CDR2 is YYNGEE. This CDR3 is built from 13 residues.

This sequence joins TRBV19 and TRBJ2-1; 13 nucleotides agree with TRBD2. CDR1 is LNHDA, CDR2 SQIVND, per germline (reference sequence). The trim removed 5 bases at V and 8 bases at J, leaving 9 bases unmatched. The CDR3 extends over 16 amino acids. CDR3 sequence (DNA): TGTGCCAGTAGTGGCGCAAGGACTAGCGGGAGCTATGAGCAGTTCTTC. Translating it yields CASSGARTSGSYEQFF.

This CDR3 reads CASKRGVADTQYF. The DNA of the CDR3 is TGTGCCAGCAAAAGGGGTGTTGCAGATACGCAGTATTTT. The rearrangement uses TRBV6-5 and TRBJ2-3, with D perhaps matching TRBD1 (5 bases). CDR3 size: 13 residues. The germline gives CDR1 MNHEY, CDR2 SVGAGI. V was pared by 7 bases and J by 4 bases, with 12 bases between.

This chain uses TRBV9 with TRBJ2-1; maybe TRBD2 (5 bases). The germline gives CDR1 SGDLS, CDR2 YYNGEE. Trimming left V 7 bases short and J 9 bases short, with 23 bases between. This CDR3 has 15 amino acids. DNA of the CDR3: TGTGCCAGCTCGCCCCTGGGCTCGCATGGGAGTGAGCAGTTCTTC. Encoded protein: CASSPLGSHGSEQFF.

This clone was counted a single time. Here the CDR3 reads CSVNTGTPEKLFF. The CDR3, as DNA: TGCAGCGTTAATACCGGGACACCCGAAAAACTGTTTTTT. V is TRBV29-1 and J is TRBJ1-4; tentatively, D is TRBD1 (6 bases). The germline V gene encodes CDR1 SQVTM and CDR2 ANQGSEA. V was cut by 5 bases and J by 8 bases, with 15 bases left in between. The CDR3 spans 13 residues.

This chain connects TRBV19 to TRBJ1-4, with D possibly being TRBD1 (5 bases). V lost 4 bases to trimming and J lost 3 bases, with 18 bases between them. In germline, CDR1 is LNHDA, CDR2 SQIVND (reference sequence). The CDR3 runs 17 residues. CDR3 DNA: TGTGCCAGTAGTACGTTCGCATCAGGGCAGTCTAATGAAAAACTGTTTTTT. It is translated as CASSTFASGQSNEKLFF.

The chain combines TRBV5-6 with TRBJ2-1; TRBD2 aligns across 16 bases. Germline loops: CDR1 SGHDT, CDR2 YYEEEE. The V gene end was trimmed by 1 base and the J gene end by 12 bases; junction bases not matched to a gene: 13. This CDR3 is built from 18 residues. The chain's CDR3 is CASSLISAGTSGRVGQFF. The DNA of the CDR3 is TGTGCCAGCAGCTTGATCTCGGCCGGGACTAGCGGGAGGGTCGGGCAGTTCTTC.

This chain joins TRBV5-1 and TRBJ1-3; maybe TRBD1 (6 bases). This CDR3 region has 16 residues. Between the trimmed V and J ends, which lost 2 bases and 2 bases, there was a span of 14 bases. Germline lookup yields CDR1 SGHRS and CDR2 YFSETQ. This CDR3 reads CASSLGAGGTGNTIYF. The CDR3 DNA sequence: TGCGCCAGCAGCTTAGGCGCGGGGGGCACTGGAAACACCATATATTTT.

V gene TRBV10-3 combines with J gene TRBJ2-2; maybe TRBD2 (6 bases). Germline values: CDR1 ENHRY, CDR2 SYGVKD. The CDR3 loop spans 14 amino acids. V dropped 6 bases and J dropped 2 bases, with 10 bases sitting between them. The CDR3 loop reads CAIRPGLNTGELFF. DNA of the CDR3: TGTGCCATCAGGCCGGGACTTAACACCGGGGAGCTGTTTTTT.

Only one count was recorded for this clone. This rearrangement joins TRBV6-5 to TRBJ2-7; the D gene is possibly TRBD2 (6 bases). Trimming cost V 0 bases and J 2 bases, with 14 bases left between them. Per the germline V gene, CDR1 is MNHEY and CDR2 is SVGAGI. The CDR3 totals 16 residues. CDR3 sequence (DNA): TGTGCCAGCAGTTACTCGACGGGAGCCCCCCCCTACGAGCAGTACTTC. Protein product: CASSYSTGAPPYEQYF.

V and J are TRBV5-4 and TRBJ2-7; the match to TRBD2 covers 12 bases. The CDR3 is 15 amino acids. V dropped 4 bases and J dropped 2; count of bases not matched to a gene: 4. Germline lookup yields CDR1 SGHNT and CDR2 YYREEE (reference sequence). DNA for the CDR3: TGTGCCAGCAGCCCACCTAGCGGGAGGGCCTACGAGCAGTACTTC. As protein: CASSPPSGRAYEQYF.